These 5 T cell receptor beta chains were sequenced from one sample in a study of T-cell reconstitution after alpha-beta-depleted transplantation in children. A library of TCRbeta sequences, prepared with unique molecular identifiers, was generated. TCRdb recomputed calls from the PCR reads with MiXCR, one row per CDR3 protein. Among hundreds of thousands of distinct CDR3 sequences, around 15% were seen once, and the ten largest hold around two fifths. This material consisted of PBMCs, mostly from graft donor cells, taken 360 days after TCRalphabeta/CD19-depleted stem cell transplant. Receptor source: a male patient between 2 and 10 years old who had a stem cell transplant for acute lymphoblastic leukemia, so the T cells may come from the graft donor.

The chain carries TRBV12-3 or TRBV12-4 and TRBJ2-7; the match to TRBD2 covers 10 bases. The junction had 6 bases not matched to a gene; V was cut back by 5 bases and J by 5 bases. The CDR3 has 14 amino acids. CDR3 DNA sequence: TGTGCCAGCAGTCCTCTAGCGGGAGCCCACGAGCAGTACTTC. It encodes CASSPLAGAHEQYF.

This clonotype has just a few counts. The chain recombines TRBV29-1 with TRBJ2-7; no clear D. From germline, CDR1 is SQVTM and CDR2 ANQGSEA. The CDR3 has 14 amino acids. Trimming took off 1 base at V and 2 bases at J, with 12 bases between the two ends. The chain's CDR3 is CSVEVHDPAYEQYF. For the CDR3, the DNA is TGCAGCGTTGAAGTTCACGACCCCGCCTACGAGCAGTACTTC.

This clonotype was detected a few times. V and J are TRBV6-1 and TRBJ2-2, with 9 bases identical to TRBD2. V lost 2 bases and J lost 3; bases outside the gene matches: 7. CDR1 and CDR2 (germline): MNHNS, SASEGT. The CDR3 has 17 amino acids. The CDR3 DNA follows: TGTGCCAGCAGTGAATATGGCGGGAGGGCCTACACCGGGGAGCTGTTTTTT. Encoded protein: CASSEYGGRAYTGELFF.

This clonotype was picked up a small number of times. This chain links TRBV3-1 with TRBJ2-1, with TRBD2 identical over 11 bases. V dropped 6 bases and J dropped 10; count of bases not matched to a gene: 11. The germline V gene encodes CDR1 LGHDT and CDR2 YNNKEL (reference sequence). The CDR3 spans 15 residues. This chain's CDR3 is CASRRGLAVGREQFF. The CDR3 DNA is TGTGCCAGCAGGCGGGGACTAGCGGTCGGCAGGGAGCAGTTCTTC.

The chain carries TRBV12-3 or TRBV12-4 and TRBJ2-7, with TRBD1 matching 7 bases. The CDR3 consists of 15 residues. J gave up 4 bases and V 1 base, and 7 bases lay outside the gene matches. The CDR3 DNA follows: TGTGCCAGCAGTTTAGGTACAGGGGTTCCTTACGAGCAGTACTTC. As protein: CASSLGTGVPYEQYF.